Shown below are 17 T cell receptor beta chains from a single sample sequenced in a study of identical twins listed by TCRdb under 2016. Libraries were prepared through 5' RACE. Sequencing instrument: Illumina HiSeq 2000. TCRdb handled the public reads itself, with Q25 trimming in fastp and clone calling in MiXCR, and kept productive beta chains. Duplicate CDR3 protein sequences are folded into a single record with the most common DNA and genes. The sample table contains around 370,000 distinct CDR3 sequences; only one count was recorded for around 9.7% of them. Of the sample, about 9.1% is held by the ten largest clones. Input material: naive T cells sorted from blood. This sample's cell subset or site label indicates: cells isolated with a human naive T-cell isolation kit. These receptors were obtained from a woman aged 45-65 years in good health.

Regarding this clonotype: At one of its ends the junction is not consistent with the germline gene, which may arise from a read error. The V call is TRBV7-9, the J call TRBJ1-5; 12 bases match TRBD1. This CDR3 comprises 15 residues. The germline V gene has CDR1 SEHNR and CDR2 FQNEAQ (reference sequence). DNA for the CDR3: TGTGCCAGCAGCTCGCCGGGACAGGGGGCTCAGACCCAGCATTTT. Translation: CASSSPGQGAQTQHF.

This clonotype was counted many times. V is TRBV7-9 and J is TRBJ2-7; no clear D gene. The germline gives CDR1 SEHNR, CDR2 FQNEAQ (reference sequence). This CDR3 is built from 16 residues. V lost 3 bases to trimming and J lost 0 bases, with 15 bases between them. This chain's CDR3 is CASSFWTQRSSYEQYF. The CDR3 bases are TGTGCCAGCAGCTTTTGGACCCAAAGGAGCTCCTACGAGCAGTACTTC.

In its sample, this clonotype was seen many times. V gene TRBV19 combines with J gene TRBJ2-1, with 8 bases fitting TRBD2. V trimming: 5 bases; J trimming: 7 bases; junction bases outside the gene matches: 10. Germline CDR1 is LNHDA and CDR2 is SQIVND (reference sequence). The CDR3 is 15 residues long. Here the CDR3 DNA reads TGTGCCAGTAGTCCCCGTAGGGCTAGCGGGAATGAGCAGTTCTTC. Residues: CASSPRRASGNEQFF.

This clonotype was seen more than once but under ten times. V is TRBV10-3 and J is TRBJ2-5, with TRBD1 matching over 7 bases. CDR3 size: 13 residues. V shed 8 bases and J 3 bases; nucleotides not matched to a gene: 6. CDR1 is ENHRY, CDR2 SYGVKD, per germline. CDR3 nucleotides: TGTGCCATCGGACCGGGACAGAAAGAGACCCAGTACTTC. This codes for CAIGPGQKETQYF.

In this sample, this clonotype turned up many times. The chain recombines TRBV5-1 with TRBJ2-1; TRBD2 matches at 12 bases. The CDR3 covers 16 residues. V was clipped by 1 base and J by 5 bases; unmatched bases: 4. Germline values: CDR1 SGHRS, CDR2 YFSETQ. This chain's CDR3 is CASSLRRLAGDNEQFF. DNA for the CDR3: TGCGCCAGCAGCTTGCGTCGACTAGCGGGAGACAATGAGCAGTTCTTC. The full variable domain, its missing parts supplied by reference TRBV5-1 and TRBJ2-1, is KAGVTQTPRYLIKTRGQQVTLSCSPISGHRSVSWYQQTPGQGLQFLFEYFSETQRNKGNFPGRFSGRQFSNSRSEMNVSTLELGDSALYLCASSLRRLAGDNEQFFGPGTRLTVL.

This clonotype has just a few counts. The chain has TRBV10-3 and TRBJ2-7, with TRBD1 matching 7 bases. Germline assignment: CDR1 ENHRY and CDR2 SYGVKD. The CDR3 is made up of 15 amino acids. V gave up 2 bases and J gave up 3 bases; unmatched junction bases: 7. The CDR3 nucleotides are TGTGCCATCAGTGAGCCCGGACAGGATCACTACGAGCAGTACTTC. As protein: CAISEPGQDHYEQYF.

The rearrangement links TRBV10-2 to TRBJ2-1; 7 bases match TRBD2. V lost 0 bases and J lost 2; bases outside the gene matches: 10. The V gene's germline CDR1 is WSHSY and CDR2 SAAADI. The CDR3 runs 18 residues. The CDR3 sequence: CASSESALGLRAYNEQFF. Written as DNA, the CDR3 is TGCGCCAGCAGTGAGTCGGCCCTGGGACTACGTGCCTACAATGAGCAGTTCTTC.

This clonotype came up a few times. The gene calls are TRBV27 and TRBJ1-2, with a possible D match to TRBD1 (5 bases). V was clipped by 0 bases and J by 8 bases, with 10 bases between them. This CDR3 is 13 amino acids long. Germline V gene data show CDR1 as MNHEY and CDR2 as SMNVEV (reference sequence). The CDR3 is CASSLSGGEGYTF. CDR3 sequence (DNA): TGTGCCAGCAGTTTATCCGGGGGGGAAGGCTACACCTTC.

This clonotype was recorded at least ten times. V and J are TRBV24-1 and TRBJ2-1, with 10 nucleotides matching TRBD2. This CDR3 has 17 amino acids. V lost 1 base, J lost 0 bases, and 2 bases stayed unmatched. The germline gives CDR1 KGHDR, CDR2 SFDVKD. The CDR3 DNA reads TGTGCCACCAGTGATTTCCGGACTAGCGGCTCCTACAATGAGCAGTTCTTC. Translation gives CATSDFRTSGSYNEQFF.

The V gene is TRBV2, the J gene TRBJ2-2; 10 bases align to TRBD1. V dropped 2 bases and J dropped 5; count of bases not matched to a gene: 2. The CDR3 is made up of 15 amino acids. The V gene's germline CDR1 is SNHLY and CDR2 FYNNEI. The CDR3 spells CASSEMGQGTGELFF. In nucleotides, the CDR3 is TGTGCCAGCAGTGAAATGGGACAGGGGACCGGGGAGCTGTTTTTT.

The chain carries TRBV6-5 and TRBJ2-5; D might be TRBD1 (6 bases). The CDR3 totals 16 residues. Trimming left V 5 bases short and J 0 bases short, with 16 bases between. The germline gives CDR1 MNHEY, CDR2 SVGAGI. The CDR3 DNA follows: TGTGCCAGCAGTGGACCTCGGACAGCGTACCAAGAGACCCAGTACTTC. Protein product: CASSGPRTAYQETQYF.

The chain joins TRBV5-1 to TRBJ2-2; weak D call: TRBD2 (5 bases). CDR1 is SGHRS and CDR2 is YFSETQ in the germline V gene. Trimming took off 2 bases at V and 4 bases at J, with 12 bases between the two ends. The CDR3 extends over 15 amino acids. This CDR3 reads CASSFRDLSTGELFF. The CDR3 DNA follows: TGCGCCAGCAGCTTCCGGGATCTAAGCACCGGGGAGCTGTTTTTT.

This clonotype has just a few counts. J is TRBJ2-7 and V is TRBV29-1; 9 bases agree with TRBD2. This CDR3 is 14 amino acids long. V was clipped by 7 bases and J by 2 bases; unmatched bases: 9. Germline V lookup: CDR1 SQVTM, CDR2 ANQGSEA. CDR3 nucleotides: TGCAGCGCCGGGACTAGCAAGAGAGCCTACGAGCAGTACTTC. It encodes CSAGTSKRAYEQYF.

This clonotype was counted at least ten times. The CDR3 coding sequence is TGTGCCAGCAGTTCCGGGAAGGGGGGCTATGGCTACACCTTC. Protein product: CASSSGKGGYGYTF. This chain uses TRBV12-3 or TRBV12-4 with TRBJ1-2, with D tentatively TRBD1 (6 bases). V gave up 4 bases and J gave up 4 bases, with 13 bases separating them. This CDR3 has 14 residues.

J is TRBJ2-7 and V is TRBV12-3 or TRBV12-4; D uncertain. Trimming removed 2 bases at V and 3 bases at J, with 11 bases between. The CDR3 spans 14 residues. In nucleotides, the CDR3 is TGTGCCAGCAGTTTAACAGCGTTCCTCTACGAGCAGTACTTC. The encoded protein is CASSLTAFLYEQYF.

This clonotype has just a few counts. The chain couples TRBV27 to TRBJ2-2; D not certain. The CDR3 has 15 residues. Germline V lookup: CDR1 MNHEY, CDR2 SMNVEV (reference sequence). The V gene lost 3 bases and the J gene lost 1 base, with 9 bases spanning the gap. CDR3 protein: CASSFSPVNTGELFF. For the CDR3, the DNA is TGTGCCAGCAGTTTCTCACCTGTGAACACCGGGGAGCTGTTTTTT.

This clonotype has more than one count but fewer than ten. The chain joins TRBV29-1 to TRBJ2-3; D is undetermined. Trimming shortened V by 4 bases and J by 0 bases, and 8 bases separated the two germline ends. Germline V gene sequence: CDR1 SQVTM, CDR2 ANQGSEA. This CDR3 comprises 13 residues. This CDR3 reads CSVGTESTDTQYF. In DNA form, the CDR3 reads TGCAGCGTTGGGACGGAAAGCACAGATACGCAGTATTTT.